This TCR beta chain comes out of a study of cytomegalovirus exposure and HLA in healthy donors (TCRdb year 2017). For the wider study: An earlier analysis of 550 to 700 of the donors reported about 250 Gb of sequence data and around 110 million unique TCR beta sequences from 190 million or so T cells. The study combined high-throughput TCR immunosequencing, statistical association of individual TCRs with disease status, and machine learning to predict cytomegalovirus infection status. All discovery cohort repertoires had been generated on a single sequencing platform. The study was designed to test whether signatures of past pathogen exposure could be identified by cataloging public T cell receptors. Across around 400 genotyped donors of the cohort, an average of about 250,000 unique TCR beta nucleotide sequences per donor were sequenced, and 15% to 20% of those sequences were non-productive. Rather than drawing on any new phenotypic data, the later analysis identified candidate immune exposures from TCR beta sequences and the way those sequences occurred across donors. Five DR-DQ haplotypes were treated as single units for association and clustering because of strong linkage in the cohort. Donor age, sex, ethnicity and CMV serostatus were compiled together with the repertoire data. A separate validation cohort of 100 to 150 different subjects was used in addition to the 666-subject first cohort. An early release that covered some 630 HLA-typed donors contained approximately 320 gigabases of sequencing data and 70 million to 100 million unique TCR sequences. Among the approximately 430 genotyped donors, around 81% belonged to the genetic ancestry cluster associated with self-reported Caucasian donors. Typing coverage differed by locus: A, B, C, DRB1 and DQB1 were typed in about 629-640 donors, DQA1 in 522, DPA1 in approximately 600, and DPB1 in just under 490. HLA typing included class I and class II loci at four-digit resolution. A later analysis re-analyzed previously published TCR beta repertoires from several hundred donors and added high-resolution HLA genotyping to study TCR occurrence patterns. Using immunosequencing, the study profiled T cell repertoires from around 680 subjects and related those repertoires to cytomegalovirus serostatus. In an earlier analysis of about 590 of the donors, high-throughput TCR beta sequencing was used to judge whether each TCR beta V gene segment behaved as functional or pseudogenic. A later genetic analysis took genome-wide SNP genotypes for about 55% of the roughly 670 donors and used that subset as a discovery cohort. Here is what the overall study found, with its caveats: Fewer than 20 rarely observed V segments, including chromosome 9 orphons, were excluded from the earlier analysis of about 610 of the donors because counts were too low. In an earlier analysis of a few hundred of the donors, most TCR beta V segments were observed in productive rearrangements about 90% or about 30% of the time, broadly matching IMGT annotations. Cytomegalovirus status was reported to be diagnosed by the classifier with high specificity and sensitivity in both the original and validation cohorts. The study gave a list of roughly 150 TCR beta chains associated with cytomegalovirus. The 87-base-pair reads could not distinguish some IMGT-functional V segments, including TRBV6-2 and TRBV6-3, so those segments were excluded. Specific HLA alleles were associated with 15,000 to 20,000 TCR beta sequences at a false discovery rate of 0.05 in a later analysis. Several of the top co-occurrence clusters appeared to be linked to parvovirus B19, influenza, CMV and Epstein-Barr virus, according to a later analysis. Sequencing depth was assumed to be roughly uniform across donors in the presence/absence analyses, though that assumption may not hold. A further reported finding was that TCR beta sequences accurately predicted the HLA-A and HLA-B alleles for most subjects in the first cohort. According to a later analysis, TCR association rates differed among HLA loci, with DRB1 alleles showing the most associated TCRs and HLA-C alleles showing the fewest. A cluster of highly shared sequence variants was judged likely to be a technical artifact of the sequencing pipeline. Immune exposure information for the cohort was limited to CMV serostatus. Compared with the roughly 720-donor mean, donors in an Asian-associated ancestry cluster had fewer N-insertions in productive TCRs, according to a later genetic analysis. A few of the identified cytomegalovirus-associated TCR beta chains were confirmed in vitro to be specific for cytomegalovirus antigens. In a later analysis, HLA-associated TCR beta chains showed more clonal expansion and lower generation probabilities than non-associated chains that were equally common. In a later genetic analysis, a missense DCLRE1C variant was associated with V-gene and J-gene trimming of TCR beta chains, and the association was replicated in an independent cohort. Across donors, most TCR sequences were observed very rarely, whereas some public TCRs were present in many individuals. In this cohort, only TCR beta chains were sequenced, and detectable features were limited by the absence of alpha or paired-chain data. Linkage disequilibrium might explain the correlated functional status among segregating V segments, but an unknown experimental factor could not be ruled out. Because HLA typing was missing for some donors at each locus, association tests included only the typed subset. When HLA alleles, especially DR and DQ, strongly co-occurred, attributing TCR associations to individual alleles was difficult. Most CMV-associated TCR beta chains appeared to be HLA-restricted in a later analysis, and the HLA associations seemed to be driven largely by CMV exposure. According to the authors, the approach could potentially be generalized to other disease states and immunological phenotypes.

On this clone itself: Its cognate antigen has yet to be identified. The sample holds no much larger clone one base away, and base qualities are not on file.

Receptor libraries were prepared by the immunoSEQ multiplex PCR assay. For the multiplex PCR, a mixture combining 60 forward primers for TCR Vbeta segments and 13 reverse primers for TCR Jbeta segments was used. The CDR3 region of rearranged TCR beta genes was amplified from genomic DNA with a multiplex PCR assay. Amplified TCR beta libraries were sequenced as 87-base-pair reads on the Illumina HiSeq System. In the original analysis: Across the 666 repertoires, a later analysis counted roughly 77 million unique TCR beta chains, some 11 million of which were shared by at least two donors. Raw reads were error-corrected and collapsed into unique sequences by a nearest-neighbor algorithm in which closely related sequences were merged to remove PCR and sequencing errors. CDR3 sequences were aligned to IMGT reference sequences to assign V, D and J gene segments. For a sequence to be retained, at least a six-nucleotide match to both a V gene segment and a J gene segment was required. Rearrangements were called productive when the CDR3 lacked stop codons and stayed in frame with V and J; all others were non-productive. CDR3 was defined by IMGT convention, running from the second conserved V-encoded cysteine to the conserved J-encoded phenylalanine. Sequences without an unambiguous match to a single V gene segment were excluded from the earlier analysis of about 630 of the donors. In an earlier analysis of 450 to 700 of the donors, V segments were called functional above 56.7% productive rearrangements and were called segregating when the between-donor standard deviation exceeded 5%. A statistical classification framework was built for diagnosing cytomegalovirus status from the catalog of TCR beta chain sequences. V and J gene assignment, in a later analysis, came from comparing TCR nucleotide sequences with IMGT/GENE-DB human TR gene sequences. In a later analysis, CDR3 sequences and most-parsimonious VDJ recombination scenarios were assigned using the TCRdist pipeline. In a later analysis, each TCR beta chain was defined by its CDR3 amino acid sequence together with its V-gene family, and reads lacking a unique V-gene family were excluded. In a later analysis, approximately 590 highly shared, low-generation-probability nucleotide sequences were removed to address suspected cross-contamination and a sequencing artifact. In a later analysis, a clonal expansion index was calculated for each public chain from normalized within-repertoire ranks of inferred template counts. A later analysis computed generation probabilities with a VDJ recombination model fitted to out-of-frame rearrangements, and checked the results against IGoR. In a later analysis, TCR-TCR, TCR-HLA and TCR-CMV co-occurrence was scored with hypergeometric tests, and a repertoire-size bias correction was applied to TCR pairs. To estimate false discovery rates, a later analysis permuted the HLA or CMV assignments 20 times. A later analysis grouped co-occurring TCRs with DBSCAN, adding TCRdist sequence similarity when clustering within HLA-allele-positive subsets. Co-occurrence clustering excluded repertoires with fewer than 30,000 or more than 120,000 public chains, plus five with anomalous nucleotide sharing. Imported from immuneACCESS, the table was reduced by TCRdb to in-frame sequences with V and J called. These copies leave out some clones; in studies compared against another copy, an unresolved V gene accounts for under half, and the cause of the remainder is not known. V and J calls and clone size are as listed in that table; D and trimming were resolved from the DNA. Within this sample are around 150,000 clones, with 75% to 90% of them counted one time only. The ten top clones hold 3.5% to 5% of the sample.

The cohort comprised several hundred healthy bone marrow donors. At the time of sampling, all cohort members were nominally healthy, though unrecorded immune exposures were likely present. The donor tested CMV seropositive, placing the donor among the approximately 290 seropositive members of the cohort. A peripheral blood sample was collected from each donor, and TCR beta sequencing was performed on peripheral blood mononuclear cells. Genomic DNA extraction from the blood cell samples was performed with the Qiagen DNeasy Blood Extraction Kit. Reading the germline V gene gives CDR1 KGHSH and CDR2 LQKENI. The CDR3 holds 13 amino acids from the cysteine to the phenylalanine. Only CDR3 DNA is held: 39 bases, read in frame from base 1. Relative to germline, V is 2 bases shorter and J is 4 bases shorter, with 8 bases between their ends.

The sequenced material came from PBMCs. The chain joins TRBV18 to TRBJ1-1; TRBD1 is possibly the D segment (6 matching bases). This TCR came from a man aged 50 or older in good health and CMV-seropositive. The CDR3 reads CASSPIQGTEAFF. In nucleotide form, the sequence is TGTGCCAGCTCACCAATACAGGGCACTGAAGCTTTCTTT.